This passage covers 30 T cell receptor beta chains from one sample sequenced in a study of cytomegalovirus exposure and HLA in healthy donors. Amplification used 60 Vbeta primers and 13 Jbeta primers. Clones were read by immunoSEQ multiplex PCR, and TCRdb kept only the in-frame ones, dropping some. The profile shows fewer than 90,000 clones, 70% of them singletons. The material sequenced was PBMCs. Receptors were obtained from a woman aged 50 to 60 in good health and CMV-seropositive.

The CDR3 loop is CASSVSTSSYEQYF. The CDR3 DNA reads TGTGCCAGCAGCGTTTCCACTAGCTCCTACGAGCAGTACTTC. The V gene is TRBV9, the J gene TRBJ2-7, with TRBD2 as a possible D gene (5 bases). CDR3 size: 14 residues. Germline CDR1 SGDLS, CDR2 YYNGEE. Deletions cut 2 bases from V and 0 bases from J, with 9 bases between.

In its sample, this clone was seen a few times. The chain joins TRBV5-1 to TRBJ2-2, with D uncertain. The CDR3 extends over 15 amino acids. Trimming stripped 2 bases from V and 4 bases from J, with 12 bases between. Germline V gives CDR1 SGHRS, CDR2 YFSETQ. The CDR3 nucleotides read TGCGCCAGCAGCTTTGGCAATCTTGGCACCGGGGAGCTGTTTTTT. It encodes CASSFGNLGTGELFF.

This clone was counted between two and nine times. This chain links TRBV27 with TRBJ2-3, with 11 positions matching TRBD2. The germline CDR1 and CDR2 sequences are MNHEY and SMNVEV (reference sequence). The CDR3 has 15 residues. V trimming: 6 bases; J trimming: 5 bases; junction bases outside the gene matches: 7. For the CDR3, the DNA is TGTGCCAGCAGGCGCCCGGGACTAGCGGAAGATACGCAGTATTTT. Protein product: CASRRPGLAEDTQYF.

The rearrangement joins TRBV7-2 to TRBJ1-3, with a weak D call TRBD1 (6 bases). Germline CDR1 SGHTA, CDR2 FQGNSA. The V and J ends lost 5 bases and 2 bases respectively, with 13 bases between them. This CDR3 is built from 15 residues. The CDR3 DNA follows: TGTGCCAGCAGCCCAGCACAGGGTACTGGAAACACCATATATTTT. Encoded protein: CASSPAQGTGNTIYF.

This clone turned up a few times. The V call is TRBV28, the J call TRBJ2-7; 8 bases align to TRBD2. Per germline, CDR1 MDHEN and CDR2 SYDVKM. The junction had 5 bases not matched to a gene; V was cut back by 4 bases and J by 9 bases. CDR3 length equals 12 residues. The CDR3 DNA reads as TGTGCCAGCAGTTCCAGCGGGAGCACGCAGTACTTC. Protein sequence: CASSSSGSTQYF.

The chain joins TRBV30 to TRBJ2-5; D not resolved. Trimming removed 2 bases at V and 9 bases at J, with 10 bases between. The CDR3 totals 11 residues. Germline V CDR1 and CDR2: GTSNPN, SVGIG (reference sequence). The CDR3 sequence is CAWSLESAQYF. The DNA for the CDR3 is TGTGCCTGGAGTTTGGAGTCGGCCCAGTACTTC.

This clone was counted between two and nine times. The chain combines TRBV10-2 with TRBJ1-1; D is possibly TRBD1 (6 bases). Germline CDR1 reads WSHSY; CDR2 reads SAAADI. The CDR3 spans 13 residues. V lost 4 bases to trimming and J lost 4 bases, with 10 bases between them. The CDR3 protein is CASSAQGRTEAFF. CDR3 nucleotides: TGCGCCAGCAGTGCACAGGGTCGCACTGAAGCTTTCTTT.

The chain has TRBV28 and TRBJ2-4; 7 positions agree with TRBD2. V gave up 5 bases and J gave up 9 bases; unmatched junction bases: 13. Germline CDR1 MDHEN, CDR2 SYDVKM. The CDR3 runs to 15 residues. DNA of the CDR3: TGTGCCAGCAGTCCAAACGGACTAGGCTTTAGCATTCAGTACTTC. This codes for CASSPNGLGFSIQYF. The full variable domain, in which reference TRBV28 and TRBJ2-4 provide the parts outside the CDR3, is DVKVTQSSRYLVKRTGEKVFLECVQDMDHENMFWYRQDPGLGLRLIYFSYDVKMKEKGDIPEGYSVSREKKERFSLILESASTNQTSMYLCASSPNGLGFSIQYFGAGTRLSVL.

This clone was picked up one time. The chain joins TRBV5-1 to TRBJ2-7; perhaps TRBD1 as D (5 bases). The germline V gene encodes CDR1 SGHRS and CDR2 YFSETQ. The CDR3 is made up of 13 amino acids. V lost 4 bases and J lost 1, with 9 bases in between. The CDR3 nucleotides are TGCGCCAGCAGCGCCGACAGTTCCTACGAGCAGTACTTC. Translating it yields CASSADSSYEQYF.

This clone occurred once. V is TRBV7-2 and J is TRBJ1-2; maybe TRBD1 (5 bases). V lost 5 bases, J lost 4 bases, and 17 bases lay in between. CDR3 size: 15 residues. Germline assignment: CDR1 SGHTA and CDR2 FQGNSA. CDR3 residues: CASSTDSQPFYGYTF. For the CDR3, the DNA is TGTGCCAGCAGCACCGACAGCCAACCCTTCTATGGCTACACCTTC.

The CDR3 protein is CASSLAEATDTQYF. CDR3 DNA sequence: TGTGCCAGCAGCTTAGCTGAGGCCACAGATACGCAGTATTTT. V gene TRBV13 combines with J gene TRBJ2-3; D is unresolved. This CDR3 is built from 14 residues. With 1 base removed from V and 2 bases from J, the gap between germline ends came to 7 bases. Germline values: CDR1 PRHDT, CDR2 FYEKMQ (reference sequence).

The chain has TRBV4-1 and TRBJ2-1; 7 bases align to TRBD2. The V gene end was trimmed by 4 bases and the J gene end by 4 bases; junction bases not matched to a gene: 10. Germline V gives CDR1 MGHRA, CDR2 YSYEKL. The CDR3 sequence is 16 residues long. The CDR3 DNA is TGCGCCAGCAGCCGCGTCGAGGACGGGGGGTACAATGAGCAGTTCTTC. It translates to CASSRVEDGGYNEQFF.

CDR3 amino acids: CASSSRASGSDNEQFF. CDR3 coding DNA: TGTGCCAGCAGCTCGCGGGCGAGCGGGAGCGACAATGAGCAGTTCTTC. V and J are TRBV7-9 and TRBJ2-1; the match to TRBD2 covers 8 bases. The CDR3 loop spans 16 amino acids. From germline, CDR1 is SEHNR and CDR2 FQNEAQ (reference sequence). J lost 5 bases, V lost 4 bases, and 10 bases had no gene match. The full variable domain, completed using reference TRBV7-9 and TRBJ2-1, is DTGVSQNPRHKITKRGQNVTFRCDPISEHNRLYWYRQTLGQGPEFLTYFQNEAQLEKSRLLSDRFSAERPKGSFSTLEIQRTEQGDSAMYLCASSSRASGSDNEQFFGPGTRLTVL.

This clone appeared a single time. The chain recombines TRBV28 with TRBJ1-1, with 7 bases matching TRBD1. The CDR3 has 13 amino acids. Unmatched junction bases numbered 8, after V lost 10 bases and J lost 3 bases. In germline, CDR1 is MDHEN, CDR2 SYDVKM. Written as DNA, the CDR3 is TGTGCCAACTCCCGGGGACAGTACACTGAAGCTTTCTTT. Translated: CANSRGQYTEAFF.

This clone turned up a few times. The chain recombines TRBV6-5 with TRBJ1-2, with TRBD1 matching over 11 bases. The CDR3 length is 16 residues. V lost 0 bases and J lost 3; bases outside the gene matches: 3. Germline V gene lookup returns CDR1 MNHEY and CDR2 SVGAGI. The CDR3 spells CASSYSGTGGDYGYTF. DNA of the CDR3: TGTGCCAGCAGTTACTCTGGGACAGGGGGAGACTATGGCTACACCTTC.

This clone occurred a few times. The chain joins TRBV28 to TRBJ1-2; D ambiguous. CDR3 size: 14 residues. V was trimmed by 6 bases and J by 1 base, leaving 12 bases between them. Germline CDR1 and CDR2: MDHEN and SYDVKM. The CDR3 loop is CASSGLGRNYGYTF. The CDR3 DNA follows: TGTGCCAGCAGCGGCCTGGGCCGTAACTATGGCTACACCTTC.

The chain is built from TRBV28 and TRBJ1-1, with TRBD1 matching over 10 bases. The CDR3 has 16 residues. The J segment lost 1 base and the V segment lost 10 bases, leaving 12 bases of the junction unmatched. Looked up from germline, CDR1 is MDHEN and CDR2 is SYDVKM. CDR3: CATISGQGGWNTEAFF. CDR3 bases: TGTGCCACCATTTCCGGACAGGGGGGTTGGAACACTGAAGCTTTCTTT.

This clone appeared a few times. The J gene is TRBJ1-5, the V gene TRBV6-1; no firm D call. The germline V gene encodes CDR1 MNHNS and CDR2 SASEGT. The CDR3 has 12 residues. V shed 5 bases and J shed 2 bases, with 4 bases lying between them. The chain's CDR3 is CASSHGNQPQHF. CDR3 sequence (DNA): TGTGCCAGCAGTCATGGCAATCAGCCCCAGCATTTT.

The V call is TRBV27, the J call TRBJ1-4, with 7 positions matching TRBD1. V shed 3 bases and J 6 bases; nucleotides not matched to a gene: 7. CDR3 length equals 15 residues. Looked up from germline, CDR1 is MNHEY and CDR2 is SMNVEV (reference sequence). The CDR3 protein is CASSFQQGSDEKLFF. CDR3 DNA sequence: TGTGCCAGCAGTTTTCAACAGGGGAGTGATGAAAAACTGTTTTTT.

This chain joins TRBV30 and TRBJ2-5; 8 nucleotides line up with TRBD1. Trimming cost V 7 bases and J 1 base; bases outside gene matches: 5. Looked up from germline, CDR1 is GTSNPN and CDR2 is SVGIG (reference sequence). There are 13 residues in the CDR3. CDR3: CALGQGPQETQYF. The DNA for the CDR3 is TGTGCCTTAGGACAGGGCCCCCAAGAGACCCAGTACTTC.

V and J are TRBV28 and TRBJ1-4; 9 bases map to TRBD1. CDR1 and CDR2 (germline): MDHEN, SYDVKM. The length of the CDR3 is 14 residues. J lost 8 bases, V lost 7 bases, and 8 bases had no gene match. The CDR3 loop reads CASNLRQGGEKLFF. The CDR3 coding sequence is TGTGCCAGCAACCTCCGACAGGGGGGAGAAAAACTGTTTTTT.

J is TRBJ1-1 and V is TRBV6-6; 8 bases fit TRBD1. The CDR3 runs to 13 residues. Germline loops: CDR1 MNHNY, CDR2 SVGAGI (reference sequence). Losses at the gene ends were 7 bases for V and 3 bases for J; bases not matched to a gene: 4. CDR3 residues: CASTGGGDTEAFF. Written as DNA, the CDR3 is TGTGCCAGCACAGGGGGCGGCGACACTGAAGCTTTCTTT.

The CDR3 spells CASSLTGSSGANVLTF. For the CDR3, the DNA is TGCGCCAGCAGCTTGACAGGGTCCTCTGGGGCCAACGTCCTGACTTTC. V usage is TRBV5-1 and J usage is TRBJ2-6; a weak D match, TRBD1 (6 bases). Germline loops: CDR1 SGHRS, CDR2 YFSETQ. The V end was cut by 1 base, the J end by 0 bases, with 8 bases between. The CDR3 is 16 residues long. Filled out from reference TRBV5-1 and TRBJ2-6, the complete variable domain reads KAGVTQTPRYLIKTRGQQVTLSCSPISGHRSVSWYQQTPGQGLQFLFEYFSETQRNKGNFPGRFSGRQFSNSRSEMNVSTLELGDSALYLCASSLTGSSGANVLTFGAGSRLTVL.

J is TRBJ2-5 and V is TRBV19; perhaps TRBD1 as D (6 bases). Trimming took 10 bases from V and 2 from J, leaving 14 bases between them. The CDR3 contains 13 residues. Germline loops: CDR1 LNHDA, CDR2 SQIVND (reference sequence). The CDR3 DNA sequence: TGTGCCACCAGGGGTAAAGGGCAAGAGACCCAGTACTTC. It encodes CATRGKGQETQYF.

This sequence joins TRBV7-2 and TRBJ1-5; no clear D. The CDR3 has 13 amino acids. The V gene's germline CDR1 is SGHTA and CDR2 FQGNSA. V lost 5 bases, J lost 4 bases, and 9 bases lay in between. Here the CDR3 reads CASSRTTNQPQHF. CDR3 coding DNA: TGTGCCAGCAGCCGAACTACAAATCAGCCCCAGCATTTT.

The chain carries TRBV4-2 and TRBJ2-7, with 7 bases matching TRBD2. Germline assignment: CDR1 LGHNA and CDR2 YNFKEQ. Unmatched junction bases numbered 16, after V lost 0 bases and J lost 2 bases. This CDR3 has 19 amino acids. CDR3 loop: CASSQELASGPGSTYEQYF. The CDR3 DNA reads TGTGCCAGCAGCCAAGAATTGGCTAGCGGCCCCGGGAGTACCTACGAGCAGTACTTC.

The rearrangement links TRBV2 to TRBJ2-3; D possibly corresponds to TRBD2 (5 bases). Germline-derived CDR1 and CDR2 are SNHLY and FYNNEI. Trimming stripped 4 bases from V and 3 bases from J, with 8 bases between. This CDR3 is built from 13 residues. Here the CDR3 DNA reads TGTGCCAGCAGTGCGGACTTTACAGATACGCAGTATTTT. Encoded protein: CASSADFTDTQYF. Based on the CDR3 plus reference TRBV2 and TRBJ2-3, the full variable domain is EPEVTQTPSHQVTQMGQEVILRCVPISNHLYFYWYRQILGQKVEFLVSFYNNEISEKSEIFDDQFSVERPDGSNFTLKIRSTKLEDSAMYFCASSADFTDTQYFGPGTRLTVL.

The chain has TRBV5-5 and TRBJ2-2; possibly TRBD1 for D (6 bases). The length of the CDR3 is 15 residues. V lost 4 bases to trimming and J lost 4 bases, with 14 bases between them. The V gene's germline CDR1 is SGHKS and CDR2 YYEKEE (reference sequence). CDR3 nucleotide sequence: TGTGCCAGCAGCCCGCAGGGGAGCGTCACCGGGGAGCTGTTTTTT. Its translation: CASSPQGSVTGELFF.

CDR3 region: CASSIAGARNQPQHF. For the CDR3, the DNA is TGTGCCAGTAGTATAGCGGGAGCGCGCAATCAGCCCCAGCATTTT. The genes are TRBV19 and TRBJ1-5; D unclear. The CDR3 spans 15 residues. The ends were cut back, 1 base at V and 2 bases at J, with 9 bases in the middle. Germline CDR1 is LNHDA and CDR2 is SQIVND (reference sequence).

V gene TRBV10-2 combines with J gene TRBJ2-2; tentative D call: TRBD1 (5 bases). Trimming took 8 bases from V and 3 from J, leaving 16 bases between them. The CDR3 has 15 amino acids. Per the germline V gene, CDR1 is WSHSY and CDR2 is SAAADI. CDR3 nucleotide sequence: TGCGCCAGCCAGGGTTTAAGTGTGGACACCGGGGAGCTGTTTTTT. Translated, it gives CASQGLSVDTGELFF.